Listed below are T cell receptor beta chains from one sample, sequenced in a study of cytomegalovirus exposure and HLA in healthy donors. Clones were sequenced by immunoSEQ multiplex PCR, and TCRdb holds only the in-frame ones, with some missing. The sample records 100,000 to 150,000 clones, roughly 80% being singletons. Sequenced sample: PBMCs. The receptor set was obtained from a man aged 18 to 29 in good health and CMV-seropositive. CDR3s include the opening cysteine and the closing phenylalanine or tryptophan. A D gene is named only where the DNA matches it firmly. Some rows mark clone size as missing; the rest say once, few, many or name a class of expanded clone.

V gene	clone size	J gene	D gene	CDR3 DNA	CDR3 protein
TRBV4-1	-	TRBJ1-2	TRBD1	TGCGCCAGCAGCCAAGAGGACAGGGGTGGCTACACCTTC	CASSQEDRGGYTF
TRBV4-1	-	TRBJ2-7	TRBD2	TGCGCCAGCAGCCAAACCGGACGGGAGGGCGGAAAGCAGTACTTC	CASSQTGREGGKQYF
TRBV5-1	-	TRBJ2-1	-	TGCGCCAGCAGCTTAGCCCAGGACTACAATGAGCAGTTCTTC	CASSLAQDYNEQFF
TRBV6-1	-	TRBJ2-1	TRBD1	TGTGCCAGCAGGGACTCGGGACAGGAGCAGTTCTTC	CASRDSGQEQFF
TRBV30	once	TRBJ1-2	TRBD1	TGTGCCTGGAGTGTACTCAGGGGGCCTAACTATGGCTACACCTTC	CAWSVLRGPNYGYTF
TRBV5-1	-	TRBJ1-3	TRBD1	TGCGCCAGCAGCTTGGTGCAGGGGGGAGGAAACACCATATATTTT	CASSLVQGGGNTIYF
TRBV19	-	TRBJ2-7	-	TGTGCCAGTAGTATAGGAGCAGGCGTCTCCTACGAGCAGTACTTC	CASSIGAGVSYEQYF
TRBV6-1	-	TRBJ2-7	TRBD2	TGTGCCAGCAGTTGGGCGGGAGTTGAGTACGAGCAGTACTTC	CASSWAGVEYEQYF
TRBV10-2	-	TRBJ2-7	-	TGCGCCAGCAGTGAAGGGGGGGACGCCTACGAGCAGTACTTC	CASSEGGDAYEQYF
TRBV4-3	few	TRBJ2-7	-	TGCGCCAGCAGCCGATTCTTCCGAGTCACCTACGAGCAGTACTTC	CASSRFFRVTYEQYF
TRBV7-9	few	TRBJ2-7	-	TGTGCCAGCAGTCCAATGGGGGGGCAATTCTCCTACGAGCAGTACTTC	CASSPMGGQFSYEQYF
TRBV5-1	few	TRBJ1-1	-	TGCGCCAGCAGCCCGCAGATGAACACTGAAGCTTTCTTT	CASSPQMNTEAFF
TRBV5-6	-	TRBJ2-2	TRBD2	TGTGCCAGCAGCTTGGCCGTCGCGACTAGCGACACCGGGGAGCTGTTTTTT	CASSLAVATSDTGELFF
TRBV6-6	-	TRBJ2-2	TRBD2	TGTGCCAGCAGCATAGCGGGGAGGACCGGGGAGCTGTTTTTT	CASSIAGRTGELFF
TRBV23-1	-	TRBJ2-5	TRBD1	TGCGCCAGCAGTCAGGGACAGGGGGTAGAGACCCAGTACTTC	CASSQGQGVETQYF
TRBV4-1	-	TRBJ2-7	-	TGCGCCAGCAGCCAAGGGGCCCCCGGAGGTTACGAGCAGTACTTC	CASSQGAPGGYEQYF
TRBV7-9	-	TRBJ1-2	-	TGTGCCAGCAGCTTATGGACAAATGGCTACACCTTC	CASSLWTNGYTF
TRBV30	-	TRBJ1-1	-	TGTGCCTGGAGTGTCGGGCGGGGGTCTGAAGCTTTCTTT	CAWSVGRGSEAFF
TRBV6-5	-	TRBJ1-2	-	TGTGCCAGCATGGAGTTCGCTAACTATGGCTACACCTTC	CASMEFANYGYTF
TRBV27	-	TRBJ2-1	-	TGTGCCAGCAGTTTACGCTTTAGGGCCCCTGCGGCGAGGGAGAATGAGCAGTTCTTC	CASSLRFRAPAARENEQFF
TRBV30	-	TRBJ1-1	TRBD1	TGTGCCTGGAGTGTAATTTTAGGGGACAGTTTGAACACTGAAGCTTTCTTT	CAWSVILGDSLNTEAFF
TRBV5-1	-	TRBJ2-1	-	TGCGCCAGCAGCTTAGAGCGCCCATCGGATGAGCAGTTCTTC	CASSLERPSDEQFF
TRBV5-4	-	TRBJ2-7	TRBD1	TGTGCCAGCAGCTTGGACAGGGGATACGAGCAGTACTTC	CASSLDRGYEQYF
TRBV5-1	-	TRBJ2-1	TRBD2	TGCGCCAGCCTACTGGGACTAGGCTACAATGAGCAGTTCTTC	CASLLGLGYNEQFF